The 2 T cell receptor beta chains reported below all come from one sample, sequenced in a study of persistence of HIV-infected CD4 T cells. Their antigens are not known. Cells were stimulated with CMV-infected fibroblast lysates at 10 ug/mL. CD40L-negative CD69-negative CD45RO-high memory CD4+ T cells were sorted as populations depleted of antigen-responding cells. The libraries were made with immunoSEQ version 4 in survey mode. The data were produced by immunoSEQ multiplex PCR, yet TCRdb's version contains in-frame clones alone and is incomplete. This sample has more than 30,000 clones; around 80% occur once, and the top ten carry 1.5% to 2%. Sample: CD4+ T cells sorted from PBMCs after approximately 19-hour stimulation, taken from a patient who received antiretroviral therapy. Receptors originate from an adult man with HIV who was CMV-seropositive.

CDR3 in amino acids: CASSLGGGINEQYF. CDR3 nucleotide sequence: TGTGCCAGCAGCTTAGGTGGGGGAATTAACGAGCAGTACTTC. The chain links TRBV7-9 to TRBJ2-7; D may correspond to TRBD1 or TRBD2 (5 bases each). V was shortened by 1 base and J by 5 bases, with 12 bases between the two germline ends. Germline CDR1 SEHNR, CDR2 FQNEAQ (reference sequence). This CDR3 has 14 amino acids.

The chain joins TRBV5-1 to TRBJ1-6, with 8 bases lining up with TRBD1. The germline V gene has CDR1 SGHRS and CDR2 YFSETQ. The CDR3 runs 13 residues. V was pared by 5 bases and J by 5 bases, with 0 bases of the junction left unmatched. DNA for the CDR3: TGCGCCAGCAGGACAGGGGATAATTCACCCCTCCACTTT. Amino acids: CASRTGDNSPLHF.